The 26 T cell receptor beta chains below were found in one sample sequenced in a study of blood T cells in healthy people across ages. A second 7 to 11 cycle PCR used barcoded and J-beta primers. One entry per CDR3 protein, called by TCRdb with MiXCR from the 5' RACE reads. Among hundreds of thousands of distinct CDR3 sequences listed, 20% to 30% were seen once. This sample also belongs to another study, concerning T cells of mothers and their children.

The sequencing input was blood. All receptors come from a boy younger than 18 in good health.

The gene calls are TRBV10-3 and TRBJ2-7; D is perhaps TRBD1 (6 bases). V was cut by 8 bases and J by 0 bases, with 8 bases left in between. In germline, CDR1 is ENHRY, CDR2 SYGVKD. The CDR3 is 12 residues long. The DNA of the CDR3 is TGTGCCATCGGGGGCAGCTCCTACGAGCAGTACTTC. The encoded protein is CAIGGSSYEQYF.

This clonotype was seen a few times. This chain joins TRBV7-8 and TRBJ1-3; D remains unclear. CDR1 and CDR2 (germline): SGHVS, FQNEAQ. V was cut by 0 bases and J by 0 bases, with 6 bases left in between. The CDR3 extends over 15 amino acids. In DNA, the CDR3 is TGTGCCAGCAGCTTAGCTCACGGCTCTGGAAACACCATATATTTT. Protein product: CASSLAHGSGNTIYF.

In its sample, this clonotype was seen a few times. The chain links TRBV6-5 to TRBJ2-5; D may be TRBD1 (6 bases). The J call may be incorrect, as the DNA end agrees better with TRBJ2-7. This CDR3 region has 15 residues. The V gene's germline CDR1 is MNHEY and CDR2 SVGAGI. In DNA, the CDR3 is TGTGCCAGCAGTTACGACCAGGGGAGAACCTACGAGCAGTACTTC. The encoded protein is CASSYDQGRTYEQYF.

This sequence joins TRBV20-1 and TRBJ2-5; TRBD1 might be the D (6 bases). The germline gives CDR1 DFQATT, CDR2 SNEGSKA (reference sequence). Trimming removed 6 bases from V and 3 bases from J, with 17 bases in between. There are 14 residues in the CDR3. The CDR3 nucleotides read TGCAGTGCCCCCCGCACAGGGTGGGAAGAGACCCAGTACTTC. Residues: CSAPRTGWEETQYF.

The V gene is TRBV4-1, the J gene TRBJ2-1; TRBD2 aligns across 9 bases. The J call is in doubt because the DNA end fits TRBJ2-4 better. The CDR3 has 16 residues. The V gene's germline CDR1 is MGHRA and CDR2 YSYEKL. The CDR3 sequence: CASSQYSSGNQETQYF. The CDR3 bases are TGCGCCAGCAGCCAATATTCTAGCGGGAACCAAGAGACTCAGTACTTC.

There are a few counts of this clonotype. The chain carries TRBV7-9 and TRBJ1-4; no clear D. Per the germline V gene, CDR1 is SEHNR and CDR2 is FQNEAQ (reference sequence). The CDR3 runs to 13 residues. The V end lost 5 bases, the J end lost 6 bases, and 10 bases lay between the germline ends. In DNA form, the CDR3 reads TGTGCCAGCAGCACCGGGCACTATGAAAAACTGTTTTTT. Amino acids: CASSTGHYEKLFF.

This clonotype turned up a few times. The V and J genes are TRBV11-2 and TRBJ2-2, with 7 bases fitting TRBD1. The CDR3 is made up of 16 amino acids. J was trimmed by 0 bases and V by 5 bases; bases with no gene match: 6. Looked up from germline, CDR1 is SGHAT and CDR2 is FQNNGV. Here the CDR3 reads CASSPRTGANTGELFF. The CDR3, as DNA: TGTGCCAGCAGCCCAAGGACAGGCGCGAACACCGGGGAGCTGTTTTTT.

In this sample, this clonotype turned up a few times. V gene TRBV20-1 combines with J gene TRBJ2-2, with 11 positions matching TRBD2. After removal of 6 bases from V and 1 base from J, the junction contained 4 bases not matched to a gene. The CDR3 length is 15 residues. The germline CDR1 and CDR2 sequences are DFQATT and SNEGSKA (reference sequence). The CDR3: CSALTSGGNTGELFF. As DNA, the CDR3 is TGCAGTGCACTAACTAGCGGGGGGAACACCGGGGAGCTGTTTTTT.

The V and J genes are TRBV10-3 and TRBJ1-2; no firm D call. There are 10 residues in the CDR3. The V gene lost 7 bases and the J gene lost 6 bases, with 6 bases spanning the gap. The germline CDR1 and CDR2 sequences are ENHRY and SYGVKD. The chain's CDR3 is CAIMGDGYTF. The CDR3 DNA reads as TGTGCCATCATGGGCGATGGCTACACCTTC.

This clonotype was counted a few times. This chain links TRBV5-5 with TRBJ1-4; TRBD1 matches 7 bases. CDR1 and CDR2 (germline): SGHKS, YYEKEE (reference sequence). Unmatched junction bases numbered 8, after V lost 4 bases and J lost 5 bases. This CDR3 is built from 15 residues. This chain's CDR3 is CASSQGTAGNEKLFF. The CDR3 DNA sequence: TGTGCCAGCAGCCAAGGGACAGCTGGGAATGAAAAACTGTTTTTT.

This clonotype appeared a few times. The CDR3 loop reads CASSHLTSGNEQYF. The DNA of the CDR3 is TGTGCCAGCAGCCATCTGACTAGCGGGAACGAGCAGTACTTC. The rearrangement links TRBV3-1 to TRBJ2-7; TRBD2 matches 11 bases. Germline V gene lookup returns CDR1 LGHDT and CDR2 YNNKEL (reference sequence). The CDR3 totals 14 residues. With 3 bases clipped from V and 5 bases from J, the junction kept 3 bases outside the gene matches.

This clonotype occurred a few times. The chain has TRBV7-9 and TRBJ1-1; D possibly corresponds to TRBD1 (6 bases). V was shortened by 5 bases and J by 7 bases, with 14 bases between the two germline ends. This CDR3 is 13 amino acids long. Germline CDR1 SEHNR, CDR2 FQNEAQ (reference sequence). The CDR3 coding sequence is TGTGCCAGCAGCCCCGGGGGGGCAAGTGAAGCTTTCTTT. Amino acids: CASSPGGASEAFF.

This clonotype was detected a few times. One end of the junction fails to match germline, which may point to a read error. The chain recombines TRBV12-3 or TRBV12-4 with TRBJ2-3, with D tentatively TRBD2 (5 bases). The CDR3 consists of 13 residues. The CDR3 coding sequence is TGTGCCAGCAGACCAGCTAGCACAGATACGCAGTACTTT. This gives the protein CASRPASTDTQYF.

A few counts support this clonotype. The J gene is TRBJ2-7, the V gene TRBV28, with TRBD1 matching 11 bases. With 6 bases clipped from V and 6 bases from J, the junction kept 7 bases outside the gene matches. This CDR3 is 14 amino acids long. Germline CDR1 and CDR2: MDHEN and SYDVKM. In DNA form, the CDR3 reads TGTGCCAGCAGGAGGACAGGGGGCGGTTCCGAGCAGTACTTC. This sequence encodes CASRRTGGGSEQYF.

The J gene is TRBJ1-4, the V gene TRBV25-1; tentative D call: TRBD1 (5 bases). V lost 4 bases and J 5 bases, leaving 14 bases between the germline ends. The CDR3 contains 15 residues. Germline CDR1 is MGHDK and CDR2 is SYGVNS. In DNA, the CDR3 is TGTGCCAGCAGTGTCCCGGGACGGGCAAATGAAAAACTGTTTTTT. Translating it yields CASSVPGRANEKLFF.

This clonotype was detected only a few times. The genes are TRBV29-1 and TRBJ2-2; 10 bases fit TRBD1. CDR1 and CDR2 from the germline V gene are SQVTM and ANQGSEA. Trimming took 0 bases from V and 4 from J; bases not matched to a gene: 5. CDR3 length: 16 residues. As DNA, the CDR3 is TGCAGCGTTGAAGATCGGGGACAGGGGACCACCGGGGAGCTGTTTTTT. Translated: CSVEDRGQGTTGELFF.

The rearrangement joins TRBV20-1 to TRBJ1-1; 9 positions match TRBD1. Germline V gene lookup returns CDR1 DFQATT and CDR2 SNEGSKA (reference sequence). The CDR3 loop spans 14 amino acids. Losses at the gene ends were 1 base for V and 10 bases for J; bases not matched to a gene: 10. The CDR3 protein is CSARVTGGWRGAFF. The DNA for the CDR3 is TGCAGTGCTAGAGTGACAGGGGGATGGAGGGGAGCTTTCTTT.

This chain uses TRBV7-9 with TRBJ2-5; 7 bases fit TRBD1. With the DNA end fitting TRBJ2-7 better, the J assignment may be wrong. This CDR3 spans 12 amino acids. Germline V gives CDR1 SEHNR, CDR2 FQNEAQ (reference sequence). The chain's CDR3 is CASSTGQYEQYF. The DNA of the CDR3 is TGTGCCAGCAGCACGGGACAGTACGAGCAGTACTTC.

CDR3 protein: CASGRGRMETQYF. CDR3 bases: TGTGCCAGCGGGCGGGGGCGGATGGAGACCCAGTACTTC. This chain uses TRBV12-3 or TRBV12-4 with TRBJ2-5; D may be TRBD2 (7 bases). V was trimmed by 8 bases and J by 5 bases, leaving 15 bases between them. The CDR3 runs 13 residues.

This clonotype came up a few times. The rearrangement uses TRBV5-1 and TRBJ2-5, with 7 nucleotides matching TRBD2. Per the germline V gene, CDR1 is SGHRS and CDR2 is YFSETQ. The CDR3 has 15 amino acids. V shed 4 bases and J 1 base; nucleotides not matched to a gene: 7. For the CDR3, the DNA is TGCGCCAGCAGCGAGACCGGGGGGATCCAAGAGACCCAGTACTTC. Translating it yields CASSETGGIQETQYF. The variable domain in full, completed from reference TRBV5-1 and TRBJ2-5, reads KAGVTQTPRYLIKTRGQQVTLSCSPISGHRSVSWYQQTPGQGLQFLFEYFSETQRNKGNFPGRFSGRQFSNSRSEMNVSTLELGDSALYLCASSETGGIQETQYFGPGTRLLVL.

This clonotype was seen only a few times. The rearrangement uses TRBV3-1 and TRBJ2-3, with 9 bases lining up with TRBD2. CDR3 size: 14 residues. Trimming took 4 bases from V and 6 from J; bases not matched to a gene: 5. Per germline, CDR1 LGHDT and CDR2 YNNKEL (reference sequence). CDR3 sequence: CASSPRLAADTQYF. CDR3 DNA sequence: TGTGCCAGCAGCCCCCGACTAGCGGCGGATACGCAGTATTTT.

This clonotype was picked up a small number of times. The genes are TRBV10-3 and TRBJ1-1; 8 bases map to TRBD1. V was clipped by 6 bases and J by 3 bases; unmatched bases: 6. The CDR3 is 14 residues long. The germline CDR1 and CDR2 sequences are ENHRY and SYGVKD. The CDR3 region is CAIRGDRSDTEAFF. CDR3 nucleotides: TGTGCCATCAGGGGGGACAGGTCGGACACTGAAGCTTTCTTT.

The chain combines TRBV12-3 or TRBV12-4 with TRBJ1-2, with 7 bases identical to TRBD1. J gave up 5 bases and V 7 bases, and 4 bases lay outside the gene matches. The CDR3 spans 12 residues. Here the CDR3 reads CASNNRGYGYTF. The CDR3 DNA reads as TGTGCCAGCAATAACAGGGGTTATGGCTACACCTTC.

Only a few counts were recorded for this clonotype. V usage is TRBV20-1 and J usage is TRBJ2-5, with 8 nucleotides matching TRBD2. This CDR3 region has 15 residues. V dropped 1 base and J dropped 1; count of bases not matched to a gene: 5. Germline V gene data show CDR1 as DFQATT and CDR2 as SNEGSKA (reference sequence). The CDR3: CSARVGAGGQETQYF. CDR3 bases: TGCAGTGCTAGAGTAGGGGCGGGGGGCCAAGAGACCCAGTACTTC.

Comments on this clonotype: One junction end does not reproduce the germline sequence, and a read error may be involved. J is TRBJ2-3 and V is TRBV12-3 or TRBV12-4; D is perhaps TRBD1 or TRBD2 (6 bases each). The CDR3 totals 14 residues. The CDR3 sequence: CASLGRGLTDMQYF. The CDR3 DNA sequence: TGTGCCAGCCTTGGTCGGGGGCTCACAGATATGCAGTATTTT.

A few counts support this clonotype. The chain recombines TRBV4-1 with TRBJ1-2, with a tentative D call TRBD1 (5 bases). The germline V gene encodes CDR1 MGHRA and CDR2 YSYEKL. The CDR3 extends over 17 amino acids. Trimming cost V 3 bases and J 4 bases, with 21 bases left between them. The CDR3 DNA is TGCGCCAGCAGCCACCCCGACGGGCAGGGCTATGGCTATGGCTACACCTTC. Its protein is CASSHPDGQGYGYGYTF.